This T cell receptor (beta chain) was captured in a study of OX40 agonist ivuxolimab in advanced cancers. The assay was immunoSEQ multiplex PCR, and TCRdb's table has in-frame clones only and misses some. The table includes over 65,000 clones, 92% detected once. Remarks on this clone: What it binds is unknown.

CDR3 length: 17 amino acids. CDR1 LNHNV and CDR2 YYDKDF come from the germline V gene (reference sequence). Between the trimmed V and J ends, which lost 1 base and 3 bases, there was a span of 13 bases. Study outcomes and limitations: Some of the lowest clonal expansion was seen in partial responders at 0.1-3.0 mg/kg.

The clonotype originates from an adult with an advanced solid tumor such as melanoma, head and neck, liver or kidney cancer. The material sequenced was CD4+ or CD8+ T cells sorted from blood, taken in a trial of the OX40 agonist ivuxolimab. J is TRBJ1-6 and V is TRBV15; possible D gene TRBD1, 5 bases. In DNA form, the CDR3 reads TGTGCCACCAGCAGAGGCCCCGGGGGAAACTATAATTCACCCCTCCACTTT. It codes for CATSRGPGGNYNSPLHF.